The rows below give T cell receptor beta chains drawn from one sample of a study of cytomegalovirus exposure and HLA in healthy donors. Assay: immunoSEQ multiplex PCR; the TCRdb copy retains only in-frame clones and omits some. The table lists about 130,000 clones, 70% to 80% of them singletons, with roughly 2.7% in the top ten. The source material was PBMCs. Receptors were obtained from an older woman in good health and CMV-seropositive. Both conserved end residues are part of each CDR3. The D gene is left open where the match is weak. The size entry is marked missing in some rows and otherwise reads once, few, many or a size class.

TRBJ1-4 | TRBV7-9 | - | - | CASTVGGRVVEKLFF | TGTGCCAGCACCGTCGGCGGCAGGGTGGTCGAAAAACTGTTTTTT
TRBJ1-5 | TRBV2 | - | TRBD1 | CASIGTGGPPGGQPQHF | TGTGCCAGCATCGGGACAGGGGGCCCACCCGGGGGCCAGCCCCAGCATTTT
TRBJ2-7 | TRBV5-1 | - | - | CASSLLPGEQYF | TGCGCCAGCAGCCTTCTCCCCGGCGAGCAGTACTTC
TRBJ2-5 | TRBV7-7 | few | TRBD1 | CASSRDRGGETQYF | TGTGCTAGCAGCCGAGACAGGGGGGGAGAGACCCAGTACTTC
TRBJ2-5 | TRBV6-5 | - | TRBD2 | CASSMPGGETQYF | TGTGCCAGCAGTATGCCCGGGGGGGAGACCCAGTACTTC
TRBJ2-7 | TRBV7-9 | few | - | CASSFAGLYEQYF | TGTGCCAGCAGCTTCGCAGGCCTCTACGAGCAGTACTTC
TRBJ2-3 | TRBV27 | - | TRBD1 | CASSGGTGGTDTQYF | TGTGCCAGCAGTGGAGGTACAGGGGGTACTGATACGCAGTATTTT
TRBJ1-1 | TRBV10-3 | - | TRBD1 | CAIWTGPGRTEAFF | TGTGCCATCTGGACAGGGCCGGGGCGGACTGAAGCTTTCTTT
TRBJ1-5 | TRBV19 | - | - | CASRWTEDSNQPQHF | TGTGCCAGTAGGTGGACAGAGGATAGCAATCAGCCCCAGCATTTT
TRBJ1-1 | TRBV7-3 | - | TRBD1 | CASSPSTGSNTEAFF | TGTGCCAGCAGCCCTTCGACAGGGTCTAACACTGAAGCTTTCTTT
TRBJ1-5 | TRBV19 | - | TRBD1 | CASSNPDRQKPQHF | TGTGCCAGTAGTAACCCGGACAGGCAGAAGCCCCAGCATTTT
TRBJ1-2 | TRBV5-4 | once | - | CASTQGNLGYTF | TGTGCCAGCACCCAGGGTAACTTAGGCTACACCTTC
TRBJ1-3 | TRBV19 | - | - | CASSKATVLLAGTTIYF | TGTGCCAGTAGTAAAGCGACAGTCCTCTTGGCTGGAACCACCATATATTTT
TRBJ2-2 | TRBV4-1 | - | TRBD1 | CASSQGILGQGRSGELFF | TGCGCCAGCAGCCAAGGGATTTTAGGACAGGGTCGGTCCGGGGAGCTGTTTTTT
TRBJ2-1 | TRBV19 | once | - | CASSIGPGHSNEQFF | TGTGCCAGTAGTATCGGGCCAGGGCATTCGAATGAGCAGTTCTTC
TRBJ1-6 | TRBV9 | - | TRBD1 | CASSVVGDSTSYNSPLHF | TGTGCCAGCAGCGTAGTGGGGGACAGCACCTCCTATAATTCACCCCTCCACTTT
TRBJ1-2 | TRBV5-1 | - | TRBD1 | CASSLDGQGARGYTF | TGCGCCAGCAGCTTGGACGGACAGGGGGCGCGGGGCTACACCTTC
TRBJ2-7 | TRBV5-5 | - | - | CASSLQGSSYEQYF | TGTGCCAGCAGCTTACAGGGAAGCTCCTACGAGCAGTACTTC
TRBJ1-6 | TRBV12-5 | - | - | CASGLGLPGVVDNSPLHF | TGTGCTAGTGGTTTGGGCCTCCCAGGGGTAGTCGATAATTCACCCCTCCACTTT
TRBJ1-1 | TRBV9 | - | TRBD1 | CASSPKGTGYTEAFF | TGTGCCAGCAGCCCAAAGGGGACAGGATACACTGAAGCTTTCTTT
TRBJ1-3 | TRBV28 | - | TRBD1 | CASIGQGISGNTIYF | TGTGCCAGCATAGGACAGGGGATCTCTGGAAACACCATATATTTT
TRBJ2-3 | TRBV5-6 | - | - | CASSSRLVTDTQYF | TGTGCCAGCAGCTCCCGACTAGTCACAGATACGCAGTATTTT
TRBJ2-7 | TRBV6-5 | few | TRBD1 | CASFGQVGYEQYF | TGTGCCAGCTTCGGACAGGTCGGCTACGAGCAGTACTTC
TRBJ2-6 | TRBV5-1 | - | - | CASSFGQSNAGANVLTF | TGCGCCAGCAGCTTTGGGCAGAGTAATGCTGGGGCCAACGTCCTGACTTTC
TRBJ1-2 | TRBV19 | - | TRBD1 | CASSDIRDRGHYGYTF | TGTGCCAGTAGTGACATCCGGGACAGGGGGCACTATGGCTACACCTTC
TRBJ1-1 | TRBV5-6 | - | - | CASSSGYTEAFF | TGTGCCAGCAGCTCAGGGTACACTGAAGCTTTCTTT